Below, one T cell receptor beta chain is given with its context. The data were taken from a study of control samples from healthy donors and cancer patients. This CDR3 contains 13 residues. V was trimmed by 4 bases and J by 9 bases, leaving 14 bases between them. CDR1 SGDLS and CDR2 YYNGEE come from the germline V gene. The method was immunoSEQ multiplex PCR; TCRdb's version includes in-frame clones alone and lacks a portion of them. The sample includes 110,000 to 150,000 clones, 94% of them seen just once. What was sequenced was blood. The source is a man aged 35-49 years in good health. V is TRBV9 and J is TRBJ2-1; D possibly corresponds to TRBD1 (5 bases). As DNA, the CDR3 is TGTGCCAGCAGCCCTCCCCAGGGAATTGAGCAGTTCTTC. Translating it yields CASSPPQGIEQFF.